This TCR beta chain was sequenced for a study of cytomegalovirus exposure and HLA in healthy donors. General study findings and limits: Further analysis, carried out later, found HLA-associated TCR beta chains more clonally expanded than equally common other chains.

Both 60 Vbeta primers and 13 Jbeta primers went into the PCR. Some clones are missing from TCRdb's copy, which holds only in-frame ones; the method was immunoSEQ multiplex PCR. The sample carries 150,000 to 200,000 clones, around 83% recorded once. Points on this clone: The antigen is not known.

The CDR3 is 13 residues long. In germline, CDR1 is SNHLY, CDR2 FYNNEI. V was pared by 10 bases and J by 1 base, with 14 bases between. This TCR was recovered from a man aged 18 to 30 in good health and CMV-seropositive. The sample consisted of PBMCs. The gene calls are TRBV2 and TRBJ2-7; D gene uncertain. CDR3 region: CAIEQVGSYEQYF. CDR3 DNA sequence: TGTGCCATAGAGCAGGTTGGATCCTACGAGCAGTACTTC.